This T cell receptor (beta chain) was sequenced during a study of Graves' ophthalmopathy and Graves' hyperthyroidism. Study-wide results and caveats: Sensitivity reached roughly 70% and specificity about 73% when the model predicted ophthalmopathy progression.

The authors defined stable hyperthyroidism as no ophthalmopathy within 18 months of follow-up. Participants with hyperthyroidism, aged 18 to 65, were newly diagnosed with under 2 months' duration. The V gene's germline CDR1 is MNHNS and CDR2 SASEGT. The CDR3 has 14 amino acids. J was trimmed by 4 bases and V by 7 bases; bases with no gene match: 5. The authors amplified TCR beta CDR3 regions from RNA transcripts. RT-PCR with HTBI primers came first, then second-round multiplex PCR. Via MiXCR, TCRdb re-called the multiplex PCR reads, giving one row per CDR3 protein. The sample consists of hundreds of thousands of distinct CDR3 sequences, more than 20% of them appearing once. With respect to this clonotype: What it binds is not known.

The genes are TRBV6-1 and TRBJ2-5, with 11 bases aligning to TRBD2. This sequence originates from a woman aged 18-29 years with stable Graves' hyperthyroidism. Sequenced: peripheral blood. The CDR3 bases are TGTGCCAGCACCTTAGCGGGGGGGCGAGAGACCCAGTACTTC. It encodes CASTLAGGRETQYF.